One sample yielded the 6 T cell receptor beta chains listed below, sequenced in a study of CD8+ T cells in alopecia areata. Sequencing templates came from extracted RNA that was reverse transcribed into cDNA. Sequencing was performed with immunoSEQ multiplex PCR; in TCRdb, only in-frame clones are kept and a portion is missing. Of about 180,000 clones in the sample, roughly 46% were seen once. The sample's treatment: oral pan-JAK inhibitor, 5-10 mg twice daily. Sequences were derived from CD8+ T cells sorted from blood, sampled between weeks 51 and 52, from a patient treated with tofacitinib. These receptors all come from a human donor with alopecia areata.

This rearrangement joins TRBV11-2 to TRBJ1-6; D is ambiguous. V dropped 5 bases and J dropped 5 bases, with 10 bases sitting between them. The CDR3 covers 14 residues. From germline, CDR1 is SGHAT and CDR2 FQNNGV. In nucleotides, the CDR3 is TGTGCCAGCAGCCCACCCGTGAATAATTCACCCCTCCACTTT. It yields the protein CASSPPVNNSPLHF.

V gene TRBV30 combines with J gene TRBJ1-5, with D maybe TRBD1 (6 bases). The CDR3 contains 13 residues. V lost 5 bases to trimming and J lost 7 bases, with 15 bases between them. Germline V gives CDR1 GTSNPN, CDR2 SVGIG (reference sequence). The CDR3 loop is CAWGTGGAQPQHF. Written as DNA, the CDR3 is TGTGCCTGGGGCACGGGGGGCGCCCAGCCCCAGCATTTT.

This chain uses TRBV7-2 with TRBJ1-1, with TRBD1 as a possible D gene (6 bases). With 1 base removed from V and 4 bases from J, the gap between germline ends came to 10 bases. The CDR3 covers 14 residues. CDR1 and CDR2 (germline): SGHTA, FQGNSA. This CDR3 reads CASSLGIRGTEAFF. DNA of the CDR3: TGTGCCAGCAGCTTAGGGATCAGGGGCACTGAAGCTTTCTTT.

This clone was seen only a few times. The gene calls are TRBV7-9 and TRBJ2-7, with unresolved D. Trimming cost V 5 bases and J 0 bases, with 5 bases left between them. The CDR3 length is 12 residues. Germline CDR1 is SEHNR and CDR2 is FQNEAQ (reference sequence). CDR3: CASSLNSYEQYF. The CDR3 DNA is TGTGCCAGCAGCCTGAACTCCTACGAGCAGTACTTC.

CDR3 sequence (DNA): TGCAGCGTTTCAACCAGGGCCTTAGTAGACAATGAGCAGTTCTTC. Amino acids: CSVSTRALVDNEQFF. The rearrangement links TRBV29-1 to TRBJ2-1; a possible D gene is TRBD1 (5 bases). The CDR3 runs to 15 residues. V gave up 5 bases and J gave up 5 bases, with 19 bases separating them. The germline CDR1 and CDR2 sequences are SQVTM and ANQGSEA.

The V call is TRBV9, the J call TRBJ2-6; D not certain. V was trimmed by 2 bases and J by 0 bases, leaving 6 bases between them. CDR1 is SGDLS and CDR2 is YYNGEE in the germline V gene. This CDR3 contains 15 residues. The CDR3 here is CASSVQPSGANVLTF. Here the CDR3 DNA reads TGTGCCAGCAGCGTCCAACCCTCTGGGGCCAACGTCCTGACTTTC.